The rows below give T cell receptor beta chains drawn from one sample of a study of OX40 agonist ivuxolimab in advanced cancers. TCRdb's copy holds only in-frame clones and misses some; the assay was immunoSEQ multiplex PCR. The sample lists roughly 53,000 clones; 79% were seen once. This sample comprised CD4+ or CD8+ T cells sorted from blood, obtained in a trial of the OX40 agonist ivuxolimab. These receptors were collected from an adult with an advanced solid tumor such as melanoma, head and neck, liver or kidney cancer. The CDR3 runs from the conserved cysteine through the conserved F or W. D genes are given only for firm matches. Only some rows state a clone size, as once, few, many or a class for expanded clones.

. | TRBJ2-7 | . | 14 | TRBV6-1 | CASSWAPSLGEQYF | TGTGCCAGCAGTTGGGCCCCGAGCCTTGGCGAGCAGTACTTC
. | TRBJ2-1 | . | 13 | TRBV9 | CASSVGRDNEQFF | TGTGCCAGCAGCGTAGGCAGAGACAATGAGCAGTTCTTC
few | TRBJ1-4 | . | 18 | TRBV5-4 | CASSSRIDGGRPNEKLFF | TGTGCCAGCAGCTCGAGAATAGACGGGGGCAGGCCTAATGAAAAACTGTTTTTT
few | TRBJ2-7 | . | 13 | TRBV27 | CASSLRQTYEQYF | TGTGCCAGCAGTTTAAGACAAACCTACGAGCAGTACTTC
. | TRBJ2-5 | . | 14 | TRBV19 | CATKTGFFVETQYF | TGTGCCACCAAAACAGGGTTTTTCGTAGAGACCCAGTACTTC
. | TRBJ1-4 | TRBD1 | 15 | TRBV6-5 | CASSSPGQGNEKLFF | TGTGCCAGCAGTTCCCCGGGACAGGGGAATGAAAAACTGTTTTTT
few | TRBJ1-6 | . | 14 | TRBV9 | CASSGQGGNSPLHF | TGTGCCAGCAGCGGCCAAGGAGGGAATTCACCCCTCCACTTT
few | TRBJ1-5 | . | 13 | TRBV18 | CASSRQDNQPQHF | TGTGCCAGCTCACGGCAGGACAATCAGCCCCAGCATTTT
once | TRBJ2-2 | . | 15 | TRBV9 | CASSVGRLNTGELFF | TGTGCCAGCAGCGTGGGCCGTCTGAACACCGGGGAGCTGTTTTTT
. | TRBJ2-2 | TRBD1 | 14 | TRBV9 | CASSPRQGPGELFF | TGTGCCAGCAGCCCCCGACAGGGCCCCGGGGAGCTGTTTTTT
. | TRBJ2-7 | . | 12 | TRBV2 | CASRLAGREQYF | TGTGCCAGCAGGTTGGCAGGGCGCGAGCAGTACTTC
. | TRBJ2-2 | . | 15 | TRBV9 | CASSVAQGRVGELFF | TGTGCCAGCAGCGTAGCACAGGGCAGGGTCGGGGAGCTGTTTTTT
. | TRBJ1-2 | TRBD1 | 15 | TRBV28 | CASSPRDRGAYGYTF | TGTGCCAGCAGTCCCCGGGACAGGGGAGCCTATGGCTACACCTTC
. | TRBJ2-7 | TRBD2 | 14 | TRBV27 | CASSSSGTTYEQYF | TGTGCCAGCAGTTCTAGCGGGACCACCTACGAGCAGTACTTC
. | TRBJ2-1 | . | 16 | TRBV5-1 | CASSFQGGSSYNEQFF | TGCGCCAGCAGCTTCCAGGGGGGAAGCTCCTACAATGAGCAGTTCTTC
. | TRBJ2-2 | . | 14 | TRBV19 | CATTGTTNTGELFF | TGTGCCACTACCGGGACCACGAACACCGGGGAGCTGTTTTTT
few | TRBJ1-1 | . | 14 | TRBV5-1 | CASSLTSENTEAFF | TGCGCCAGCAGCTTAACTTCAGAGAACACTGAAGCTTTCTTT